This TCR beta chain was retrieved from a study of blood T cell repertoires in COVID-19. Here immunoSEQ multiplex PCR was the method, and the copy in TCRdb shows in-frame clones only, minus some. Among 250,000 to 350,000 clones listed, over 80% were seen once. The CDR3 totals 12 residues. Trimming removed 6 bases from V and 0 bases from J, with 6 bases in between. This chain connects TRBV12-3 or TRBV12-4 to TRBJ2-7; D is uncertain. The clonotype originates from a woman aged 45-65 years with COVID-19, enrolled during active disease. Sequencing input: peripheral blood. CDR3 DNA: TGTGCCAGCAGCTACTCCTCCTACGAGCAGTACTTC. Translated, it gives CASSYSSYEQYF.